These T cell receptor beta chains were read from a single sample in a study of Graves' ophthalmopathy and Graves' hyperthyroidism. Using its own MiXCR run on the multiplex PCR reads, TCRdb lists one record per CDR3 protein. The sample gives over a million distinct CDR3 sequences, less than 45% of which show up once; approximately 10% is in the top ten. The material sequenced was peripheral blood or thyroid tissue (not recorded which). These TCRs come from an adult man with Graves' hyperthyroidism. Each CDR3 is given with its conserved first and last residue. D genes are given only for firm matches. Expanded clones get a size class; other rows say once, few or many, or leave the size out.

>TRBV20-1|TRBJ1-5|-|many
CSARVNQPQHF
TGCAGTGCTAGGGTTAACCAGCCCCAGCATTTT
>TRBV7-2|TRBJ1-2|-|few
CASSLDGLGGARGYTF
TGTGCCAGCAGCTTAGACGGTCTGGGGGGGGCGCGAGGCTACACCTTC
>TRBV7-2|TRBJ2-7|-|-
CASSLWGGRGATYYEQYF
TGTGCCAGCAGCTTATGGGGGGGACGGGGGGCCACATACTACGAGCAGTACTTC
>TRBV9|TRBJ2-6|-|-
CASSPPVLGVSGANVLTF
TGTGCCAGCTCACCACCGGTATTAGGCGTCTCTGGGGCCAACGTCCTGACTTTC
>TRBV20-1|TRBJ2-2|-|-
CSVVRVSGELFF
TGCAGCGTTGTGCGGGTTTCCGGGGAGCTGTTTTTT
>TRBV19|TRBJ2-7|-|many
CASSITGPAEQYF
TGTGCCAGTAGTATAACAGGGCCTGCCGAGCAGTACTTC
>TRBV19|TRBJ1-1|-|many
CASSIDLTLLNTEAFF
TGTGCCAGTAGTATAGATCTCACATTATTGAACACTGAAGCTTTCTTT
>TRBV20-1|TRBJ2-3|TRBD2|many
CSAHAGTSAIDTQYF
TGCAGTGCACACGCCGGGACTAGCGCGATAGATACGCAGTATTTT
>TRBV4-1|TRBJ1-4|-|few
CASSQRRQNEKLFF
TGCGCCAGCAGCCAACGGCGGCAGAATGAAAAACTGTTTTTT
>TRBV7-2|TRBJ2-7|TRBD1|-
CASSVGQGIYEQYF
TGTGCCAGCAGCGTGGGACAGGGGATCTACGAGCAGTACTTC
>TRBV20-1|TRBJ2-7|-|many
CSANDPGRGYEQYF
TGCAGTGCGAACGACCCAGGCAGAGGCTACGAGCAGTACTTC
>TRBV2|TRBJ2-6|TRBD1|many
CASTKKGAGANVLTF
TGTGCCAGCACCAAAAAGGGGGCAGGGGCCAACGTCCTGACTTTC
>TRBV12-3/TRBV12-4|TRBJ1-5|-|-
CASSSPVQPQHF
TGTGCCAGCAGCTCCCCCGTTCAGCCCCAGCATTTT
>TRBV10-3|TRBJ2-7|TRBD1|-
CAISEPPGQTLYEQYF
TGTGCCATCAGTGAACCCCCGGGACAGACGTTATACGAGCAGTACTTC
>TRBV6-5|TRBJ1-1|TRBD1|-
CASSYGPGQAYFDTEAFF
TGTGCCAGCAGTTACGGACCGGGACAGGCATACTTTGACACTGAAGCTTTCTTT
>TRBV19|TRBJ1-1|TRBD1|many
CASSLQGNAFF
TGTGCCAGTAGTCTACAGGGGAATGCTTTCTTT
>TRBV7-2|TRBJ2-5|TRBD1|many
CASSPRQGLHFWTQYF
TGTGCCAGCAGCCCACGACAGGGGCTCCATTTCTGGACCCAGTACTTC
>TRBV11-2|TRBJ1-3|-|many
CASSSSVSGNTIYF
TGTGCCAGCAGCTCCTCGGTCTCTGGAAACACCATATATTTT
>TRBV20-1|TRBJ1-2|-|-
CSATKGQGGGYTF
TGCAGTGCCACGAAGGGGCAGGGTGGAGGCTACACCTTC
>TRBV7-2|TRBJ1-1|-|-
CASSLRRTVDMRNTEAFF
TGTGCCAGCAGCTTACGGAGGACGGTCGATATGAGGAACACTGAAGCTTTCTTT
>TRBV5-8|TRBJ1-1|-|many
CASSQQGMDTEAFF
TGTGCCAGCAGCCAACAGGGCATGGACACTGAAGCTTTCTTT
>TRBV7-2|TRBJ2-7|-|-
CASSFGLISYEQYF
TGTGCCAGCAGTTTCGGGCTCATCTCCTACGAGCAGTACTTC
>TRBV4-1|TRBJ2-7|-|few
CASSQDGGPTGNEQYF
TGCGCCAGCAGCCAAGATGGCGGACCGACCGGCAACGAGCAGTACTTC
>TRBV27|TRBJ2-5|-|-
CASSLASGRGLKETQYF
-
>TRBV7-9|TRBJ1-1|-|-
CASSLDPNAEAFF
TGTGCCAGCAGCTTAGATCCGAACGCTGAAGCTTTCTTT
>TRBV7-9|TRBJ2-5|TRBD2|-
CASSGGLAVQETQYF
TGTGCCAGCAGCGGGGGACTAGCGGTTCAAGAGACCCAGTACTTC
>TRBV25-1|TRBJ2-5|-|-
CASSERGRSWETPYF
TGTGCCAGCAGTGAAAGGGGCAGGTCCTGGGAGACCCCATACTTC
>TRBV2|TRBJ1-4|TRBD1|many
CASTVGQARNEKLFF
TGTGCCAGCACCGTAGGACAGGCGCGTAATGAAAAACTGTTTTTT
>TRBV4-3|TRBJ1-3|-|few
CASSQDKELGTIYF
TGCGCCAGCAGCCAAGATAAAGAGCTTGGCACCATATATTTT
>TRBV20-1|TRBJ1-1|-|few
CSARLGGMVTEAFF
TGCAGTGCCCGCTTGGGGGGGATGGTAACTGAAGCTTTCTTT
>TRBV27|TRBJ2-7|TRBD1|few
CASAMDRGYEQYF
TGTGCCAGCGCAATGGACAGGGGTTACGAGCAGTACTTC
>TRBV10-3|TRBJ1-6|-|-
CAISRDRNSPLHF
TGTGCCATCAGCCGGGACCGCAATTCACCCCTCCACTTT
>TRBV7-2|TRBJ2-7|TRBD2|-
CASSLAVGGPYEQYF
TGTGCCAGCAGCTTAGCAGTGGGAGGGCCCTACGAGCAGTACTTC
>TRBV18|TRBJ1-5|TRBD1|few
CASSPDRAASQHF
TGTGCCAGCTCACCAGACAGGGCCGCAAGCCAGCATTTT
>TRBV9|TRBJ2-2|-|many
CASSAGGDTGELFF
TGTGCCAGCAGCGCCGGCGGGGACACCGGGGAGCTGTTTTTT
>TRBV20-1|TRBJ1-5|-|-
CSASILGGPRHF
TGCAGTGCTTCCATCTTGGGGGGGCCCCGGCATTTT
>TRBV10-3|TRBJ2-2|-|-
CALWRRGPGELFF
TGTGCCCTATGGAGGCGGGGCCCCGGGGAGCTGTTTTTT
>TRBV25-1|TRBJ2-3|-|once
CASSAGPFSVTDTQYF
TGTGCCAGCAGTGCAGGGCCCTTTTCAGTCACAGATACGCAGTATTTT
>TRBV7-9|TRBJ2-7|-|-
CASSLGQGTQEQYF
TGTGCCAGCAGCTTAGGTCAGGGGACACAAGAGCAGTACTTC
>TRBV29-1|TRBJ1-2|TRBD1|-
CSVRTGGGYGYTF
TGCAGCGTTAGGACAGGGGGTGGCTATGGCTACACCTTC
>TRBV18|TRBJ1-1|TRBD1|-
CASSPRQGGGTEAFF
TGTGCCAGCTCACCGCGACAGGGGGGAGGGACTGAAGCTTTCTTT
>TRBV20-1|TRBJ1-5|-|once
CSARGASGTNQPQHF
TGCAGCGCTAGAGGCGCTTCCGGGACGAATCAGCCCCAGCATTTT
>TRBV7-8|TRBJ1-4|TRBD1|many
CASSFRRDRGTNEKLFF
TGTGCCAGCAGCTTTCGCCGGGACAGGGGCACTAATGAAAAACTGTTTTTT
>TRBV12-3/TRBV12-4|TRBJ2-7|TRBD2|many
CASSQAGGPVEQYF
TGTGCCAGCAGCCAAGCGGGAGGGCCAGTCGAGCAGTACTTC
>TRBV2|TRBJ1-5|-|-
CASSSRQGLSSGQPQHF
-
>TRBV20-1|TRBJ1-1|-|few
CSARDTGLVGASEAFF
TGCAGTGCTAGAGATACAGGGTTGGTTGGAGCGTCTGAAGCTTTCTTT
>TRBV30|TRBJ1-6|-|-
CAWSTIGAGRSPLHF
TGTGCCTGGAGTACGATAGGGGCAGGGCGATCACCCCTCCACTTT
>TRBV4-3|TRBJ2-7|-|few
CASSRQPWSVEQYF
TGCGCCAGCAGCCGTCAACCCTGGTCGGTCGAGCAGTACTTC
>TRBV15|TRBJ1-1|TRBD1|-
CATSRDQTGAPNTEAFF
TGTGCCACCAGCAGAGACCAAACAGGGGCCCCGAACACTGAAGCTTTCTTT
>TRBV2|TRBJ2-5|TRBD2|many
CATTGTSAQYF
TGTGCCACCACCGGGACTAGCGCCCAGTACTTC
>TRBV12-3/TRBV12-4|TRBJ2-7|TRBD1|-
CASSDRADEQYF
TGTGCCAGCAGTGACAGGGCGGACGAGCAGTACTTC
>TRBV7-9|TRBJ1-1|-|-
CASSLGAETNTEAFF
TGCGCCAGCAGCTTGGGGGCAGAAACGAACACTGAAGCTTTCTTT
>TRBV11-2|TRBJ1-5|-|many
CASSAGYGQGPQHF
TGTGCCAGCAGCGCCGGGTACGGGCAGGGGCCCCAGCATTTT